The 9 T cell receptor beta chains in this list originate from one sample, sequenced in a study of tumor-infiltrating lymphocytes in primary liver carcinoma. Co-extracted RNA and DNA came from roughly 20-30 mg of unsorted bulk tissue. TCR beta cDNA was made from 400 to 600 ng total RNA with a constant-region primer. Slightly modified ARM-PCR with three nested multiplex PCR rounds yielded TCR beta libraries. A C-beta reverse primer and TRBV1-TRBV30 forward primers served in each of the first two PCR rounds, at 10 cycles apiece. In TCRdb, the multiplex PCR reads were re-called with MiXCR into one record per CDR3 protein. Of fewer than 85,000 distinct CDR3 sequences listed, approximately 69% are singletons. What was sequenced was tumor-adjacent normal liver tissue. These receptors came from a man between 40 and 49 years old with primary liver carcinoma and hepatitis B virus infection.

Note on this clonotype: The CDR3 end shows no conserved phenylalanine or tryptophan, and so a read error is likely. The chain carries TRBV6-5 and TRBJ2-7; tentative D call: TRBD2 (5 bases). The CDR3 is 14 residues long. The V end lost 8 bases, the J end lost 4 bases, and 18 bases lay between the germline ends. CDR1 MNHEY and CDR2 SVGAGI come from the germline V gene. The CDR3 nucleotides are TGTGCCAGCCGGAGCGGTTTTCTGGATTACGAGCAGTACCTC. Translating gives CASRSGFLDYEQYL.

This clonotype was seen many times. This chain links TRBV5-1 with TRBJ2-5; TRBD1 might be the D (5 bases). Trimming took off 2 bases at V and 5 bases at J, with 10 bases between the two ends. Germline-derived CDR1 and CDR2 are SGHRS and YFSETQ. CDR3 size: 13 residues. The CDR3, as DNA: TGCGCCAGCAGCTTTGGACACGGGGAGACCCAGTACTTC. Protein sequence: CASSFGHGETQYF. Supplemented by reference TRBV5-1 and TRBJ2-5, the full variable domain reads KAGVTQTPRYLIKTRGQQVTLSCSPISGHRSVSWYQQTPGQGLQFLFEYFSETQRNKGNFPGRFSGRQFSNSRSEMNVSTLELGDSALYLCASSFGHGETQYFGPGTRLLVL.

This clonotype has ten or more counts. The chain combines TRBV7-9 with TRBJ2-1; 9 nucleotides agree with TRBD2. V lost 1 base, J lost 5 bases, and 9 bases stayed unmatched. The CDR3 contains 17 residues. Germline V gene sequence: CDR1 SEHNR, CDR2 FQNEAQ (reference sequence). The CDR3: CASSLDRTSAGHNEQFF. DNA for the CDR3: TGTGCCAGCAGCTTAGACAGGACTAGCGCAGGTCACAATGAGCAGTTCTTC.

Within the sample, this clonotype is medium-sized. Here the CDR3 DNA reads TGTGCCAGCAGCCGACAACCCATCAACCCCACAGATACGCAGTATTTT. This sequence encodes CASSRQPINPTDTQYF. The chain employs TRBV11-2 and TRBJ2-3; D not resolved. CDR3 length equals 16 residues. Germline CDR1 and CDR2: SGHAT and FQNNGV. V lost 5 bases to trimming and J lost 2 bases, with 17 bases between them.

Notes on this clonotype: A much bigger clone sits one base away, suggesting this may be a read error. The chain recombines TRBV28 with TRBJ2-1; D is undetermined. Trimming removed 6 bases at V and 5 bases at J, with 17 bases between. The CDR3 covers 15 residues. Per the germline V gene, CDR1 is MDHEN and CDR2 is SYDVKM. In DNA form, the CDR3 reads TGTGCCAGCAGATCCGGCCCCCGCTACCACAATGAGCAGTTCTTC. Translating gives CASRSGPRYHNEQFF.

The chain links TRBV6-1 to TRBJ1-1; D unresolved. Germline V lookup: CDR1 MNHNS, CDR2 SASEGT. CDR3 size: 13 residues. Trimming cost V 5 bases and J 3 bases, with 10 bases left between them. The CDR3 sequence: CASSRVADTEAFF. The CDR3 DNA follows: TGTGCCAGCAGTAGGGTGGCGGACACTGAAGCTTTCTTT.

This chain joins TRBV29-1 and TRBJ1-1; maybe TRBD1 (5 bases). The germline V gene has CDR1 SQVTM and CDR2 ANQGSEA. CDR3 length: 10 amino acids. CDR3 loop: CIMGDTEAFF. In DNA form, the CDR3 reads TGCATCATGGGGGACACTGAAGCTTTCTTT.

This clonotype was recorded a few times. This sequence may be a read error, since a much larger clone differs from it by one base. The chain combines TRBV7-9 with TRBJ2-1, with D perhaps assigned TRBD1 or TRBD2 (5 bases each). V lost 7 bases to trimming and J lost 3 bases, with 16 bases between them. CDR1 is SEHNR, CDR2 FQNEAQ, per germline (reference sequence). The CDR3 extends over 15 amino acids. Here the CDR3 DNA reads TGTGCCAGCAACACCGGGACCCTGGGCTACAATGAGCAGTTCTTC. It translates to CASNTGTLGYNEQFF.

This clonotype came up once. The junction differs from germline at one of its ends, possibly a read error. V is TRBV4-1 and J is TRBJ2-7; D perhaps matches TRBD1 (6 bases). The germline V gene has CDR1 MGHRA and CDR2 YSYEKL. CDR3 length equals 14 residues. CDR3 in amino acids: CACRQAPGVNEQYF. DNA for the CDR3: TGCGCCTGCAGGCAAGCCCCAGGGGTCAACGAGCAGTACTTC.